Each of the 9 T cell receptor beta chains below was sequenced from the same sample in a study of blood T cell repertoires in COVID-19. Generated by immunoSEQ multiplex PCR, the TCRdb table keeps only in-frame clones and is missing some. In the table there are fewer than 15,000 clones, 85% to 90% of which are singletons. The sample taken for sequencing was peripheral blood. Receptors were obtained from a human donor with active COVID-19. The donor label of this sample is uncertain.

DNA for the CDR3: TGCAGCGTTCTAATAGCCAGAGAGACCCAGTACTTC. Translating gives CSVLIARETQYF. The gene calls are TRBV29-1 and TRBJ2-5; D ambiguous. CDR1 is SQVTM and CDR2 is ANQGSEA in the germline V gene. The ends were cut back, 5 bases at V and 4 bases at J, with 11 bases in the middle. The CDR3 covers 12 residues. The full variable domain, rest sourced from reference TRBV29-1 and TRBJ2-5, is SAVISQKPSRDICQRGTSLTIQCQVDSQVTMMFWYRQQPGQSLTLIATANQGSEATYESGFVIDKFPISRPNLTFSTLTVSNMSPEDSSIYLCSVLIARETQYFGPGTRLLVL.

The chain has TRBV29-1 and TRBJ2-7, with D possibly TRBD2 on 6 matching bases. This CDR3 spans 12 amino acids. V was pared by 5 bases and J by 2 bases, with 10 bases between. Germline CDR1 SQVTM, CDR2 ANQGSEA. CDR3 DNA: TGCAGCGTTTCCGGCGGGACCTACGAGCAGTACTTC. Encoded protein: CSVSGGTYEQYF.

The chain joins TRBV11-1 to TRBJ2-2; D ambiguous. Per germline, CDR1 SGHAT and CDR2 FQDESV (reference sequence). V lost 6 bases and J lost 2, with 13 bases in between. The CDR3 runs to 15 residues. The CDR3 here is CASRLVSGNTGELFF. Written as DNA, the CDR3 is TGTGCCAGCAGGCTTGTTTCAGGCAACACCGGGGAGCTGTTTTTT.

The rearrangement joins TRBV5-4 to TRBJ1-1; maybe TRBD1 (5 bases). Germline CDR1 SGHNT, CDR2 YYREEE (reference sequence). Trimming removed 2 bases from V and 11 bases from J, with 19 bases in between. The CDR3 has 14 amino acids. The CDR3 here is CASSFDSAPPGAFF. CDR3 coding DNA: TGTGCCAGCAGCTTCGACAGCGCTCCCCCTGGGGCTTTCTTT.

This clone was picked up one time. The genes are TRBV19 and TRBJ2-5; 9 nucleotides match TRBD2. V lost 5 bases, J lost 5 bases, and 12 bases stayed unmatched. Germline loops: CDR1 LNHDA, CDR2 SQIVND (reference sequence). There are 16 residues in the CDR3. The chain's CDR3 is CASSPETLAGLETQYF. CDR3 DNA sequence: TGTGCCAGTAGTCCCGAAACTCTAGCGGGGCTGGAGACCCAGTACTTC.

This sequence joins TRBV9 and TRBJ2-1, with 9 bases identical to TRBD1. The germline gives CDR1 SGDLS, CDR2 YYNGEE. Trimming removed 3 bases from V and 4 bases from J; junction bases left unmatched: 8. The CDR3 covers 16 residues. This CDR3 reads CASSGAGTGFYNEQFF. The CDR3 nucleotides read TGTGCCAGCAGCGGGGCCGGGACAGGGTTTTACAATGAGCAGTTCTTC.

The CDR3 spells CASSRAGTGYNEQFF. For the CDR3, the DNA is TGCGCCAGCAGTCGAGCGGGGACTGGATACAATGAGCAGTTCTTC. The chain combines TRBV4-1 with TRBJ2-1; 7 bases are shared with TRBD2. Germline lookup yields CDR1 MGHRA and CDR2 YSYEKL. The ends lost 6 bases at V and 4 bases at J; junction bases unmatched: 9. The length of the CDR3 is 15 residues.

The V call is TRBV7-2, the J call TRBJ1-2; D call uncertain. Germline-derived CDR1 and CDR2 are SGHTA and FQGNSA. CDR3 length: 16 amino acids. V gave up 6 bases and J gave up 8 bases, with 25 bases separating them. The CDR3 region has the DNA TGTGCCAGCAGTCTTAATCCAGGAGGCCTCGTGGGGGGCTACACCTTC. Its translation is CASSLNPGGLVGGYTF.

This chain connects TRBV3-1 (or the pseudogene TRBV3-2) to TRBJ2-1; TRBD1 agrees at 8 bases. Germline V lookup: CDR1 LGHDT, CDR2 YNNKEL (reference sequence). CDR3 length: 15 residues. V shed 3 bases and J 3 bases; nucleotides not matched to a gene: 4. The chain's CDR3 is CASSQGQDDYNEQFF. In DNA form, the CDR3 reads TGTGCCAGCAGCCAGGGACAGGACGACTACAATGAGCAGTTCTTC.